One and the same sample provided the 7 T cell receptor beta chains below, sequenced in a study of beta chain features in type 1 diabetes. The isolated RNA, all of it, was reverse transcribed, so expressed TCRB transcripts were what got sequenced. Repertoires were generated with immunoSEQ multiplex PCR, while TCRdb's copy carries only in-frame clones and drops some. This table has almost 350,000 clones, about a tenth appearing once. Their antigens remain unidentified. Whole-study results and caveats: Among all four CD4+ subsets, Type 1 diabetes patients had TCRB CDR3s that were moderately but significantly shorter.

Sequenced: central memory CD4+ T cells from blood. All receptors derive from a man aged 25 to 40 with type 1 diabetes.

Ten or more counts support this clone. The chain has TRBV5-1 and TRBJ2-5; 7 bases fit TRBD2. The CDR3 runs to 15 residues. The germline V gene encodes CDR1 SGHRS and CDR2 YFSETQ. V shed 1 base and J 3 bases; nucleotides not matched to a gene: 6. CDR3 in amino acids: CASSLRPAGKETQYF. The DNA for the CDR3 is TGCGCCAGCAGCTTGCGGCCAGCGGGGAAAGAGACCCAGTACTTC.

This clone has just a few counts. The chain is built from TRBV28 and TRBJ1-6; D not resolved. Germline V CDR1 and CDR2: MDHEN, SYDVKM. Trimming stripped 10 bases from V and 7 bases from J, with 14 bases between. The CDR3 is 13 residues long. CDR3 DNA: TGTGCCACCTTTGATAGGTCCAATTCACCCCTCCACTTT. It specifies CATFDRSNSPLHF.

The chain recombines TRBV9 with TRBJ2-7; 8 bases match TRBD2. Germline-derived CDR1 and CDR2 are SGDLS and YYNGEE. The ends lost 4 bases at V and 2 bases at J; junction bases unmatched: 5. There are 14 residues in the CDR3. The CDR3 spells CASSPRTSTYEQYF. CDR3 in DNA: TGTGCCAGCAGCCCGCGGACTAGCACCTACGAGCAGTACTTC.

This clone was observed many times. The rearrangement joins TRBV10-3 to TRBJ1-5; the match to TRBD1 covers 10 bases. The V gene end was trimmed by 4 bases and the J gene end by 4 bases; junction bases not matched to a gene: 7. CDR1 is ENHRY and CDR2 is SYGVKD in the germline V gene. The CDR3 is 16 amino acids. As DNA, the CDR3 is TGTGCCATCAGTGGAGGGGACAGGGGCGGGAATCAGCCCCAGCATTTT. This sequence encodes CAISGGDRGGNQPQHF.

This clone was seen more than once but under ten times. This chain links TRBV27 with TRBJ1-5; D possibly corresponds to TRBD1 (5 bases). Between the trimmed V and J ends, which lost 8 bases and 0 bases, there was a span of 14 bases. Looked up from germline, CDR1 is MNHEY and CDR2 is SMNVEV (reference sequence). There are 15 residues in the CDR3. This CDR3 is CASSIGAYSNQPQHF. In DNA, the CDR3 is TGTGCCAGCTCCATCGGGGCATATAGCAATCAGCCCCAGCATTTT.

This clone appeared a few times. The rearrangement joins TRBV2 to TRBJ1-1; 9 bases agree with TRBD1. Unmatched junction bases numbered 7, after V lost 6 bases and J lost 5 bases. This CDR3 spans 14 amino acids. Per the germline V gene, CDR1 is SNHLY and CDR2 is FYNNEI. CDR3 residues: CASSYRGLGTEAFF. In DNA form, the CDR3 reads TGTGCCAGCAGCTACAGGGGGCTAGGGACTGAAGCTTTCTTT.

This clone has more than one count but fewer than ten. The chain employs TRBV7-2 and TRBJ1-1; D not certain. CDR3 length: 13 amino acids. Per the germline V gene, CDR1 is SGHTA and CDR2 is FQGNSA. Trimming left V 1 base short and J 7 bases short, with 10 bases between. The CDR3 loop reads CASSLGVIVEAFF. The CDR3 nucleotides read TGTGCCAGCAGCTTAGGGGTGATAGTTGAAGCTTTCTTT. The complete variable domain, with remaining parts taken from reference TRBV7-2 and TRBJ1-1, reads GAGVSQSPSNKVTEKGKDVELRCDPISGHTALYWYRQSLGQGLEFLIYFQGNSAPDKSGLPSDRFSAERTGGSVSTLTIQRTQQEDSAVYLCASSLGVIVEAFFGQGTRLTVV.